The 7 T cell receptor beta chains reported below all come from one sample, sequenced in a study of long-term antiretroviral therapy in people with HIV. Survey level was the resolution at which the v3.0 immunoSEQ assay ran. Clones were read by immunoSEQ multiplex PCR, and TCRdb kept only the in-frame ones, dropping some. The sample gives 25,000 to 30,000 clones, approximately 88% of which show up once; over 3.5% is in the top ten. Sequenced material: unsorted PBMCs, taken 0.5 years after starting antiretroviral therapy. Receptors were obtained from a woman in her late teens or twenties with HIV.

In this sample, this clone turned up once. The chain has TRBV19 and TRBJ2-3; 10 bases match TRBD1. From germline, CDR1 is LNHDA and CDR2 SQIVND (reference sequence). CDR3 length equals 15 residues. V dropped 9 bases and J dropped 1; count of bases not matched to a gene: 7. In DNA form, the CDR3 reads TGTGCCAGCACAGACAGGGGGCTTGGCACAGATACGCAGTATTTT. It codes for CASTDRGLGTDTQYF.

J is TRBJ1-4 and V is TRBV10-2; 7 nucleotides match TRBD1. This CDR3 is 13 amino acids long. Germline CDR1 reads WSHSY; CDR2 reads SAAADI. After removal of 7 bases from V and 5 bases from J, the junction contained 4 bases not matched to a gene. In DNA form, the CDR3 reads TGCGCCAGCAAGGCACAGGGGAATGAAAAACTGTTTTTT. It codes for CASKAQGNEKLFF.

The chain has TRBV6-1 and TRBJ1-4; no reliable D call. The CDR3 runs to 14 residues. Trimming left V 7 bases short and J 2 bases short, with 11 bases between. Germline V gene sequence: CDR1 MNHNS, CDR2 SASEGT. The CDR3 region has the DNA TGTGCCAGCATCCGAGGAAAGACTAATGAAAAACTGTTTTTT. Amino acids: CASIRGKTNEKLFF.

The gene calls are TRBV7-2 and TRBJ2-7; 7 bases match TRBD2. V lost 5 bases to trimming and J lost 0 bases; unmatched junction nucleotides: 10. Looked up from germline, CDR1 is SGHTA and CDR2 is FQGNSA. CDR3 length: 16 residues. CDR3 residues: CASSRRSGPSSYEQYF. The CDR3 region has the DNA TGTGCCAGCAGCCGCCGTAGCGGGCCTAGCTCCTACGAGCAGTACTTC. Drawing the rest from reference TRBV7-2 and TRBJ2-7, the complete variable domain is GAGVSQSPSNKVTEKGKDVELRCDPISGHTALYWYRQSLGQGLEFLIYFQGNSAPDKSGLPSDRFSAERTGGSVSTLTIQRTQQEDSAVYLCASSRRSGPSSYEQYFGPGTRLTVT.

This clone was found once. V usage is TRBV18 and J usage is TRBJ2-1; 7 positions match TRBD1. Germline CDR1 KGHSH, CDR2 LQKENI. The CDR3 has 14 residues. Trimming removed 3 bases from V and 6 bases from J; junction bases left unmatched: 5. CDR3 amino acids: CASSPVTGVNEQFF. CDR3 DNA sequence: TGTGCCAGCTCACCGGTAACAGGGGTCAATGAGCAGTTCTTC. The full variable domain, with the rest looked up from reference TRBV18 and TRBJ2-1, is NAGVMQNPRHLVRRRGQEARLRCSPMKGHSHVYWYRQLPEEGLKFMVYLQKENIIDESGMPKERFSAEFPKEGPSILRIQQVVRGDSAAYFCASSPVTGVNEQFFGPGTRLTVL.

This clone was seen only a few times. The chain recombines TRBV5-1 with TRBJ2-7; the match to TRBD1 covers 8 bases. After removal of 4 bases from V and 1 base from J, the junction contained 10 bases not matched to a gene. CDR1 is SGHRS, CDR2 YFSETQ, per germline. CDR3 length: 16 amino acids. The DNA for the CDR3 is TGCGCCAGCAGCCTTTCTACAGGGGGAGTTTCCTACGAGCAGTACTTC. Amino acid sequence: CASSLSTGGVSYEQYF.

The V gene is TRBV15, the J gene TRBJ2-7, with TRBD2 matching over 8 bases. Germline V gives CDR1 LNHNV, CDR2 YYDKDF (reference sequence). The CDR3 has 17 amino acids. The junction had 18 bases not matched to a gene; V was cut back by 0 bases and J by 11 bases. CDR3 sequence: CATSRDPDGRARSGKYF. CDR3 sequence (DNA): TGTGCCACCAGCAGAGATCCAGACGGGAGGGCCCGGAGTGGGAAGTACTTC.